What follows is one TCR beta chain and its context. Its specific antigen is unknown. No base quality information exists; no much larger clone differs at one position. The data originate from a study of CD4 and CD8 cells across lung adenocarcinoma regions (dated by TCRdb to the late 2010s). About the study as a whole: Intratumor heterogeneity of the T cell receptor repertoire was examined by comparing tumor centers with tumor margins.

Receptors were amplified or captured by PCR. The sequencer was a HiSeq X Ten. TCRdb took the public reads, trimmed them with fastp at Q25, ran MiXCR for clone calling and kept in-frame beta chains. For every CDR3 protein sequence, its rows merge into one entry that carries the most common genes and DNA. The sample yields around 27,000 distinct CDR3 sequences; about half were counted once. The biggest ten clones account for approximately 48% of the sample. Patients with localized lung adenocarcinoma, a subtype of non-small cell lung cancer, were used as donors. Samples were obtained from the centers of localized lung adenocarcinomas. For TCR repertoire analysis, CD8+ T cells taken from tumor tissue were profiled apart from CD4+ T cells. CDR1 and CDR2 were assigned from the germline V gene as SGHTA and FQGNSA. The CDR3 holds 15 amino acids from the cysteine to the phenylalanine. Of the read, only the CDR3 DNA is kept; its 45 bases are in frame from base 1.

The receptor was isolated from a male donor with lung adenocarcinoma. The CD4 and CD8 labels of this study may be unreliable. Sample: CD8+ T cells from the center of a lung tumor. The cell subset or site label on this specimen signifies: tumor center region. Recombination connected TRBV7-2 to TRBJ2-5, with the D call perhaps TRBD1 or TRBD2, as 6 bases match in each case. The end of the DNA aligns better with TRBJ2-7, so the J call may be wrong. The DNA reads TGTGCCAGCAGCTTAGTGTTGGGGGCGCGGGGCGAGCAGTACTTC. Protein translation: CASSLVLGARGEQYF.